Listed below are T cell receptor beta chains from one sample, sequenced in a study of HIV-infected patients and healthy controls. TCRdb processed the 5' RACE reads anew with MiXCR; each CDR3 protein has one entry. The table records 15,000 to 20,000 distinct CDR3 sequences, 8.9% of them present only once. Input material: blood. These receptor sequences come from an adult in good health. CDR3s include the opening cysteine and the closing phenylalanine or tryptophan. D genes are given only for firm matches. Only some rows state a clone size, as once, few, many or a class for expanded clones.

CDR3 DNA: TGTGCCAGCCAAGATACGCAGTATTTT; CDR3 protein: CASQDTQYF; V gene: TRBV7-9; J gene: TRBJ2-3; clone size: few; D gene: .
CDR3 DNA: TGTGCCAGCAGCCAAGGGGTGGATCAGCCCCAGCATTTT; CDR3 protein: CASSQGVDQPQHF; V gene: TRBV3-1; J gene: TRBJ1-5; clone size: many; D gene: .
CDR3 DNA: TGTGCCAGCAGTTCCTACATCAGGAGCACAGATACGCAGTATTTT; CDR3 protein: CASSSYIRSTDTQYF; V gene: TRBV28; J gene: TRBJ2-3; clone size: many; D gene: .
CDR3 DNA: TGCGCCAGCAGCCAAGTGGTCGGCTCTGGGGCCAACGTCCTGACTTTC; CDR3 protein: CASSQVVGSGANVLTF; V gene: TRBV4-3; J gene: TRBJ2-6; clone size: .; D gene: .
CDR3 DNA: TGCGCCAGCAGCCAGCTGACAGCCATAATTTTACCCCTCCACTTT; CDR3 protein: CASSQLTAIILPLHF; V gene: TRBV4-1; J gene: TRBJ1-6; clone size: medium-sized; D gene: .
CDR3 DNA: TGTGCCAGCAGCTTGTACAGGAGCACAGATACGCAGTATTTT; CDR3 protein: CASSLYRSTDTQYF; V gene: TRBV7-2; J gene: TRBJ2-3; clone size: many; D gene: .
CDR3 DNA: TGTGCCAGCAGTTACCCGAGGGCCTCCGATGTGACCCAGTACTTC; CDR3 protein: CASSYPRASDVTQYF; V gene: TRBV6-2/TRBV6-3; J gene: TRBJ2-5; clone size: many; D gene: .
CDR3 DNA: TGCAGCGTTGATCAGCAGCAAGAGACCCAGTACTTC; CDR3 protein: CSVDQQQETQYF; V gene: TRBV29-1; J gene: TRBJ2-5; clone size: many; D gene: .
CDR3 DNA: TGCAGTGCCAGACAGGGCCACACTGAAGCTTTCTTT; CDR3 protein: CSARQGHTEAFF; V gene: TRBV20-1; J gene: TRBJ1-1; clone size: medium-sized; D gene: TRBD1
CDR3 DNA: TGTGCCAGCAGCTTGTACCCCAGGGACAGGGAGTACTTC; CDR3 protein: CASSLYPRDREYF; V gene: TRBV5-6; J gene: TRBJ2-4; clone size: many; D gene: TRBD1
CDR3 DNA: TGTGCCAGCAGTGACGGAGGGGTCAGCACAGATACGCAGTATTTT; CDR3 protein: CASSDGGVSTDTQYF; V gene: TRBV6-4; J gene: TRBJ2-3; clone size: medium-sized; D gene: .
CDR3 DNA: TGCAGTGCTAGTGCCACAGGGAGAGGACTAGATGAGCAGTTCTTC; CDR3 protein: CSASATGRGLDEQFF; V gene: TRBV20-1; J gene: TRBJ2-1; clone size: many; D gene: .
CDR3 DNA: TGTGCCAGCAGTAGACAGGGACGGTACGAGCAGTACTTC; CDR3 protein: CASSRQGRYEQYF; V gene: TRBV28; J gene: TRBJ2-7; clone size: many; D gene: TRBD1
CDR3 DNA: TGCGCCAGCACTATATCCGGGACTACTTACAATGAGCAGTTCTTC; CDR3 protein: CASTISGTTYNEQFF; V gene: TRBV4-3; J gene: TRBJ2-1; clone size: many; D gene: TRBD2
CDR3 DNA: TGTGCCAGCAGACAAACAGGGACCCCCACAGATACGCAGTATTTT; CDR3 protein: CASRQTGTPTDTQYF; V gene: TRBV14; J gene: TRBJ2-3; clone size: few; D gene: .
CDR3 DNA: TGTGCCAGCAGCCCCACCTTTGAAGTCTATGGCTACACCTTC; CDR3 protein: CASSPTFEVYGYTF; V gene: TRBV6-5; J gene: TRBJ1-2; clone size: many; D gene: .
CDR3 DNA: TGCGCCAGCAGCTTGAATTTTGGTACAGCCGGATCTCCGAACATTCAGTACTTC; CDR3 protein: CASSLNFGTAGSPNIQYF; V gene: TRBV5-1; J gene: TRBJ2-4; clone size: medium-sized; D gene: .
CDR3 DNA: TGCAGCGTTGATATAGCAACCTACTATGGCTACACCTTC; CDR3 protein: CSVDIATYYGYTF; V gene: TRBV29-1; J gene: TRBJ1-2; clone size: .; D gene: .
CDR3 DNA: TGTGCCAGCAGCACAGGGGGTGTCAAGGAGCCCCAGCATTTT; CDR3 protein: CASSTGGVKEPQHF; V gene: TRBV9; J gene: TRBJ1-5; clone size: many; D gene: TRBD1
CDR3 DNA: TGTGCCAGCAGTGAGATCGCAGCCGCGAACACCGGGGAGCTGTTTTTT; CDR3 protein: CASSEIAAANTGELFF; V gene: TRBV2; J gene: TRBJ2-2; clone size: many; D gene: .
CDR3 DNA: TGCGCCAGCAGTGAAGCCAAACAGAGTCTAGCCAAAAACATTCAGTACTTC; CDR3 protein: CASSEAKQSLAKNIQYF; V gene: TRBV10-1; J gene: TRBJ2-4; clone size: medium-sized; D gene: .
CDR3 DNA: TGTGCCAGCAGTCCCTCGACAGGGGTCACCGGGGAGCTGTTTTTT; CDR3 protein: CASSPSTGVTGELFF; V gene: TRBV12-3/TRBV12-4; J gene: TRBJ2-2; clone size: many; D gene: TRBD1
CDR3 DNA: TGTGCCAGCAGCTTGGGGGACGATTTTAAACAATTCTTC; CDR3 protein: CASSLGDDFKQFF; V gene: TRBV7-2; J gene: TRBJ2-1; clone size: many; D gene: .
CDR3 DNA: TGTGCCAGCAGTTTACTCAGGGACACTGAAGCTTTCTTT; CDR3 protein: CASSLLRDTEAFF; V gene: TRBV12-3/TRBV12-4; J gene: TRBJ1-1; clone size: .; D gene: .
CDR3 DNA: TGTGCCAGCAGCCAACTCCGCCCCACAGATACGCAGTATTTT; CDR3 protein: CASSQLRPTDTQYF; V gene: TRBV3-1; J gene: TRBJ2-3; clone size: many; D gene: .
CDR3 DNA: TGTGCCAGCAGCACCCCGGGGAGGGGCACAGATACGCAGTATTTT; CDR3 protein: CASSTPGRGTDTQYF; V gene: TRBV12-3/TRBV12-4; J gene: TRBJ2-3; clone size: .; D gene: TRBD2
CDR3 DNA: TGTGCCAGCAGCGCCGGGACTAGCACGCCAGATACGCAGTATTTT; CDR3 protein: CASSAGTSTPDTQYF; V gene: TRBV6-4; J gene: TRBJ2-3; clone size: medium-sized; D gene: TRBD2
CDR3 DNA: TGTGCCAGCAGGCCCCCCACAGAGTACACTGAAGCTTTCTTT; CDR3 protein: CASRPPTEYTEAFF; V gene: TRBV6-2/TRBV6-3; J gene: TRBJ1-1; clone size: many; D gene: .
CDR3 DNA: TGCGCCAGCAGCCAAGAGACGGGCTTGAACACTGAAGCTTTCTTT; CDR3 protein: CASSQETGLNTEAFF; V gene: TRBV4-3; J gene: TRBJ1-1; clone size: many; D gene: .
CDR3 DNA: TGTGCCAGCAGCGGTAATCAGGGGGGCGTGTTGAACACTGAAGCTTTCTTT; CDR3 protein: CASSGNQGGVLNTEAFF; V gene: TRBV5-6; J gene: TRBJ1-1; clone size: many; D gene: TRBD1
CDR3 DNA: TGTGCCAGTCGGGACGGTGAGAACTATGGCTACACCTTC; CDR3 protein: CASRDGENYGYTF; V gene: TRBV6-6; J gene: TRBJ1-2; clone size: many; D gene: .
CDR3 DNA: TGTGCCAGCAGCAGGGACAGTCAGAGGCCCTTGGTAGCTTTCTTT; CDR3 protein: CASSRDSQRPLVAFF; V gene: TRBV6-5; J gene: TRBJ1-1; clone size: many; D gene: TRBD1
CDR3 DNA: TGTGCCAGCAGCCAAACCGGGCTAGGGGGCTACGAGCAGTACTTC; CDR3 protein: CASSQTGLGGYEQYF; V gene: TRBV4-2; J gene: TRBJ2-7; clone size: many; D gene: .
CDR3 DNA: TGTGCCAGCAGTACGCCGGGACCTATGTACGACATTCAGTACTTC; CDR3 protein: CASSTPGPMYDIQYF; V gene: TRBV28; J gene: TRBJ2-4; clone size: many; D gene: .
CDR3 DNA: TGTGCCAGCAGCCCCGGCACCGGGGAGCTGTTTTTT; CDR3 protein: CASSPGTGELFF; V gene: TRBV7-8; J gene: TRBJ2-2; clone size: many; D gene: .
CDR3 DNA: TGTGCCAGCAGTTCACCGAGCCAGATGCAAGAGACCCAGTACTTC; CDR3 protein: CASSSPSQMQETQYF; V gene: TRBV28; J gene: TRBJ2-5; clone size: .; D gene: .
CDR3 DNA: TGTGCCAGCAGTTACTCGGGCATTAGAGCGCAAGATACGCAGTATTTT; CDR3 protein: CASSYSGIRAQDTQYF; V gene: TRBV6-5; J gene: TRBJ2-3; clone size: few; D gene: .
CDR3 DNA: TGCAGTGCTCCAAAGGACAGGGGCACTGAAGCTTTCTTT; CDR3 protein: CSAPKDRGTEAFF; V gene: TRBV20-1; J gene: TRBJ1-1; clone size: many; D gene: TRBD1
CDR3 DNA: TGTGCCAGCAGTGTACCGGGACAGGCGAATGAAAAACTGTTTTTT; CDR3 protein: CASSVPGQANEKLFF; V gene: TRBV2; J gene: TRBJ1-4; clone size: many; D gene: TRBD1
CDR3 DNA: TGCAGTGCACCGGGACAGGGGTTTCAAGAGACCCAGTACTTC; CDR3 protein: CSAPGQGFQETQYF; V gene: TRBV20-1; J gene: TRBJ2-5; clone size: few; D gene: TRBD1
CDR3 DNA: TGTGCCAGCAGTTTAACAGCGGGGGCCGCCAAAAACATTCAGTACTTC; CDR3 protein: CASSLTAGAAKNIQYF; V gene: TRBV27; J gene: TRBJ2-4; clone size: medium-sized; D gene: TRBD2
CDR3 DNA: TGCAGTGCGTCGGGCGGGAGAGGGGATGAGCAGTTCTTC; CDR3 protein: CSASGGRGDEQFF; V gene: TRBV20-1; J gene: TRBJ2-1; clone size: medium-sized; D gene: TRBD2
CDR3 DNA: TGTGCCTGGAGTGTACTGTTATCGGGTGAAGCTTTCTTT; CDR3 protein: CAWSVLLSGEAFF; V gene: TRBV30; J gene: TRBJ1-1; clone size: many; D gene: .
CDR3 DNA: TGTGCCAGCAGTTACGAGGCAGGGGTGGGGACTGAAGCTTTCTTT; CDR3 protein: CASSYEAGVGTEAFF; V gene: TRBV6-6; J gene: TRBJ1-1; clone size: many; D gene: .
CDR3 DNA: TGCAGTGCTAGACGTGAACTAGCGCTGAACACAGATACGCAGTATTTT; CDR3 protein: CSARRELALNTDTQYF; V gene: TRBV20-1; J gene: TRBJ2-3; clone size: many; D gene: TRBD2
CDR3 DNA: TGTGCCAGCAGGCCGGACAGTCACTCTGGGGCCAACGTCCTGACTTTC; CDR3 protein: CASRPDSHSGANVLTF; V gene: TRBV7-9; J gene: TRBJ2-6; clone size: many; D gene: .
CDR3 DNA: TGCGCCAGCAGCGTGACAGGGGACGACACCGGGGAGCTGTTTTTT; CDR3 protein: CASSVTGDDTGELFF; V gene: TRBV5-1; J gene: TRBJ2-2; clone size: many; D gene: TRBD1
CDR3 DNA: TGCGCCAGCAGCCAAGGGAACGGAAACACAGATACGCAGTATTTT; CDR3 protein: CASSQGNGNTDTQYF; V gene: TRBV4-3; J gene: TRBJ2-3; clone size: many; D gene: .
CDR3 DNA: TGTGCCAGCAGCTCTCCGCCGGGAGGGACCCAGTACTTC; CDR3 protein: CASSSPPGGTQYF; V gene: TRBV7-3; J gene: TRBJ2-5; clone size: many; D gene: TRBD2
CDR3 DNA: TGCAGCGTGAAGGGCCAGGCTTACAATGAGCAGTTCTTC; CDR3 protein: CSVKGQAYNEQFF; V gene: TRBV29-1; J gene: TRBJ2-1; clone size: many; D gene: .
CDR3 DNA: TGCAGCGTTGTGGGACGATTACACAATGAGCAGTTCTTC; CDR3 protein: CSVVGRLHNEQFF; V gene: TRBV29-1; J gene: TRBJ2-1; clone size: many; D gene: .
CDR3 DNA: TGTGCCAGCTCACCAAGGGACGGACAAGAGACCCAGTACTTC; CDR3 protein: CASSPRDGQETQYF; V gene: TRBV18; J gene: TRBJ2-5; clone size: many; D gene: .
CDR3 DNA: TGCAGTGCTAGTGTAGCAGCTGGGGGGAATCAGCCCCAGCATTTT; CDR3 protein: CSASVAAGGNQPQHF; V gene: TRBV20-1; J gene: TRBJ1-5; clone size: many; D gene: .
CDR3 DNA: TGTGCCAGCAGCTCCGGAAGTGTGCTTGATGGCTACACCTTC; CDR3 protein: CASSSGSVLDGYTF; V gene: TRBV7-8; J gene: TRBJ1-2; clone size: many; D gene: .
CDR3 DNA: TGTGCCAGCAGGTCGGGACTAGCGGGAGGGGGTTCGCGAGGCATTCAGTACTTC; CDR3 protein: CASRSGLAGGGSRGIQYF; V gene: TRBV5-5; J gene: TRBJ2-4; clone size: many; D gene: TRBD2
CDR3 DNA: TGCAGTGCTAGAGACTCAGGAAATCAGCCCCAGCATTTT; CDR3 protein: CSARDSGNQPQHF; V gene: TRBV20-1; J gene: TRBJ1-5; clone size: few; D gene: .
CDR3 DNA: TGCGCCAGCAGCTTTTCACTACAGAACACCGGGGAGCTGTTTTTT; CDR3 protein: CASSFSLQNTGELFF; V gene: TRBV5-1; J gene: TRBJ2-2; clone size: many; D gene: .
CDR3 DNA: TGTGCCAGCAGCGTGTCCCCCCCCGGACAGGGCCCAGATACGCAGTATTTT; CDR3 protein: CASSVSPPGQGPDTQYF; V gene: TRBV9; J gene: TRBJ2-3; clone size: many; D gene: TRBD1